The following is a T cell receptor (beta chain) sequence with its context. The antigen it recognizes is unknown. No qualities accompany the bases; no much larger clone lies one base away. Donors were 39 systemically healthy Caucasian individuals from Russia aged roughly 6 to 90 years. Roughly 10 milliliters of peripheral blood were collected from each donor into EDTA-treated Vacutainer tubes. Ficoll-Paque density-gradient centrifugation was used to isolate PBMCs, with at least 7 million per sample. Trizol reagent was used to extract total RNA from the PBMCs, yielding at least 6 micrograms per sample. For every donor, flow cytometry on a PBMC aliquot measured the percentage of naive CD45RAhigh/CD27high T cells. This sample is drawn from a study of blood T cells in healthy people across ages (dated by TCRdb to about 2015). Background for the entire study: Template switching captured roughly one uniquely barcoded TCR beta cDNA molecule per two T cells in model experiments. To track age-related changes in TCR beta repertoire diversity, the study relied on deep sequencing normalized with unique cDNA molecular identifiers. Donors were grouped into four age groups: young (average 16 years), middle-aged (approximately 41), aged (around 60) and long-lived (about 90). Donors of different ages were randomly distributed across sequencing lanes to avoid experimental bias. Using the same blood draw, the study looked at two additional independent replicas of 1 million unique cDNA reads for two donors, one aged 18 to 30 and the other aged 80 or older.

Findings and caveats that apply to the study as a whole: Observed TCR beta diversity correlated strongly with the percentage of naive T cells measured by flow cytometry. Conclusive comparison of naive and antigen-experienced compartments was prevented by the profiling of bulk unsorted PBMCs. Total diversity estimates from one million sequenced T cells were considered lower bounds and underestimates. The long-lived group showed more naive CD4+ T cells, fewer expanded clones and increased TCR diversity than the aged group, suggesting age selection. Because donor CMV infection status was unknown, age-related changes in expanded clonotypes were potentially confounded. Observed TCR beta diversity per million T cells fell roughly linearly with age, and a significant reduction was already apparent by age roughly 40.

Preparation of the library involved 5' RACE. TCRdb names Illumina HiSeq 2500 as the instrument used. A second 7 to 11 cycle PCR used a sample-barcoded 5' primer and a J-beta primer mix. A unique molecular identifier was introduced onto each TCR beta cDNA molecule by a template-switch 5' adaptor carrying 12 random nucleotides. At least 3 million CDR3-containing paired-end reads were obtained from each sample. First-strand cDNA synthesis was performed from all RNA using the Mint cDNA synthesis kit, with priming by a TRBC-specific oligonucleotide. Following uracil-DNA glycosylase treatment, all cDNA underwent a first 18-cycle PCR with the universal primers M1SS and BC2_uni_R. As for the authors' bioinformatics: For normalization, 1 million high-quality reads were randomly selected from each sample, with every read carrying a distinct molecular identifier. Instead of being binned into consensus sequences, reads with shared molecular identifiers were discarded. MiTCR, with a Q25 quality threshold and the strictest error-elimination algorithm, was used for CDR3 identification, clonotype clustering and error correction. A nonparametric unseen species model with Euler transformation was used to estimate a lower bound on total TCR beta diversity. TCRdb reran the public reads through fastp at Q25 and MiXCR, keeping productive beta chains. All rows with the same CDR3 protein become a single entry with the most common DNA and genes. Clone size and V and J calls follow TCRdb, not the original study. Across this sample there are 800,000 to 1,000,000 distinct CDR3 sequences, with 40% to 60% seen only once. Of the sample, around 15% falls within the top ten clones.

The V end gives up 2 bases and the J end 3 bases, leaving 3 bases in the junction not matched to a gene. Including cysteine and phenylalanine, the CDR3 has 14 amino acids. Only the CDR3 part of the read is kept: 42 bases, read in frame from the first base. The germline V gene (reference sequence) sets CDR1 to PRHDT and CDR2 to FYEKMQ. The sequenced material came from blood. This sequence originates from a man younger than 45 in good health. The chain uses TRBV13 and TRBJ2-7, with TRBD2 identical over 8 junction bases. The base sequence is TGTGCCAGCAGCTTACGGGGGGGGAACTACGAGCAGTACTTC. It codes for CASSLRGGNYEQYF.